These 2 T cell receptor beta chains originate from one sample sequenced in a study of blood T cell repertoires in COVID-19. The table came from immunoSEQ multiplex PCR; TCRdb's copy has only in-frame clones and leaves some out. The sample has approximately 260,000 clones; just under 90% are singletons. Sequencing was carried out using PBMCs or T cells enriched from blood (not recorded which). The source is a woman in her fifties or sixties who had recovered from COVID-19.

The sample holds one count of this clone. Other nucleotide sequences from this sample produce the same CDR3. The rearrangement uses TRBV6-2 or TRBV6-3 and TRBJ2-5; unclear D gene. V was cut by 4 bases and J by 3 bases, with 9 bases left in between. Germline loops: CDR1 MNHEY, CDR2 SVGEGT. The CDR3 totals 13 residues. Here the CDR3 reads CASSWSREETQYF. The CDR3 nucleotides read TGTGCCAGCAGTTGGTCCCGGGAAGAGACCCAGTACTTC.

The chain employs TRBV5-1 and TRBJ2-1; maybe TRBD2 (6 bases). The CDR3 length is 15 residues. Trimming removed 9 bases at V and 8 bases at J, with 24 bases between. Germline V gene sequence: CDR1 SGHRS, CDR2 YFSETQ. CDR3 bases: TGCGCCACCCAGGTAGGAGGGTATCCCCACGATGAGCAGTTCTTC. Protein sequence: CATQVGGYPHDEQFF.